This entry lists 15 T cell receptor beta chains sequenced from one sample in a study of esophageal squamous cell carcinoma under preoperative chemotherapy. Described time point: after preoperative PTX-NDP chemotherapy. TCRdb reanalysed the PCR reads using MiXCR and keeps one entry per CDR3 protein. The sample holds 34,000 or so distinct CDR3 sequences; roughly 52% are singletons and the top ten take less than 30%. The sample was collected from a patient given preoperative chemotherapy. These receptors were taken from a human donor with esophageal squamous cell carcinoma. The donor label of this sample is uncertain.

Note on this clonotype: A read error may account for a junction end that differs from germline. J is TRBJ2-3 and V is TRBV7-8; a weak D match, TRBD2 (7 bases). Germline CDR1 is SGHVS and CDR2 is FQNEAQ. The CDR3 consists of 16 residues. In nucleotides, the CDR3 is TGTGCCAGCGGGGGGCTAGGGGGGGGGCCCGATGAGACGCAGTATTTC. It yields the protein CASGGLGGGPDETQYF.

The genes are TRBV12-3 or TRBV12-4 and TRBJ2-4, with 7 bases fitting TRBD2. This CDR3 has 14 amino acids. J gave up 13 bases and V 7 bases, and 16 bases lay outside the gene matches. In DNA, the CDR3 is TGTGCCAGCACGGCGGCGGGAGCAAAAGACACGCAGTACTTC. Translation: CASTAAGAKDTQYF.

Comments on this clonotype: Relative to the germline gene, one junction end is altered; a read error may explain this. The J gene is TRBJ2-4, the V gene TRBV7-2; 8 bases are shared with TRBD2. CDR1 is SGHTA and CDR2 is FQGNSA in the germline V gene. The CDR3 totals 14 residues. The CDR3 here is CARSGGLDKDIQYF. The CDR3 bases are TGTGCGAGGAGCGGGGGTCTTGACAAAGACATCCAGTACTTC.

In its sample, this clonotype ranks as medium-sized. CDR3 sequence reads: CASSLASLSGGANTGELFF. The DNA for the CDR3 is TGTGCCAGCAGTTTAGCGTCCCTTAGCGGGGGAGCGAACACCGGGGAGCTGTTTTTT. The chain is built from TRBV12-3 or TRBV12-4 and TRBJ2-2, with 9 nucleotides matching TRBD2. The CDR3 has 19 residues. V shed 0 bases, J shed 0 bases, and the junction held 8 bases outside the gene matches.

The CDR3 coding sequence is TGTGCCAGCAGTCGAGACCGGTACCTAGATGAGCAGTTCTTC. This translates into CASSRDRYLDEQFF. This chain connects TRBV27 to TRBJ2-3; unclear D gene. The J call may be in error: the DNA end matches TRBJ2-1 better. Per germline, CDR1 MNHEY and CDR2 SMNVEV (reference sequence). This CDR3 is 14 amino acids long.

Notes on this clonotype: Without the conserved terminal phenylalanine or tryptophan, this CDR3 likely stems from a read error. The DNA is left out, because the CDR3 cannot be placed on it with certainty; the CDR3 is given as TCRdb lists it. This chain joins TRBV11-2 and TRBJ2-5; TRBD1, as called in the table, went unchecked against the DNA. Including both end residues, the CDR3 is 15 amino acids long. Germline loops: CDR1 SGHAT, CDR2 FQNNGV. CDR3: CASTVGEGGRKTRLS.

CDR3 protein: CASSGGLGGNEQFF. CDR3 DNA sequence: TGCGCCAGCAGCGGGGGACTAGGTGGCAATGAGCAGTTCTTC. The rearrangement uses TRBV10-1 and TRBJ2-1, with TRBD2 identical over 8 bases. The J segment lost 6 bases and the V segment lost 6 bases, leaving 7 bases of the junction unmatched. Looked up from germline, CDR1 is WNHNN and CDR2 is SYGVQD (reference sequence). The CDR3 contains 14 residues.

This clonotype was detected ten times or more. A much larger clonotype is one base distant, so this may be a read error. The V gene is TRBV12-3 or TRBV12-4, the J gene TRBJ2-1; 9 nucleotides line up with TRBD2. The CDR3 has 14 residues. The junction had 9 bases not matched to a gene; V was cut back by 5 bases and J by 10 bases. The CDR3 nucleotides are TGTGCCAGCAGTGTACGACTAGCGGACTACGAGCAGTTCTTC. It encodes CASSVRLADYEQFF.

The rearrangement uses TRBV7-8 and TRBJ2-4, with D perhaps matching TRBD1 (5 bases). The length of the CDR3 is 16 residues. Trimming took 5 bases from V and 0 from J, leaving 14 bases between them. In germline, CDR1 is SGHVS, CDR2 FQNEAQ. CDR3 coding DNA: TGTGCCAGCAGCATCCTGGGGCTGGGAGCCAAAAACATTCAGTACTTC. Amino acids: CASSILGLGAKNIQYF.

As regards this clonotype: This may be a read error, as it is one base from a much larger clone. The chain links TRBV6-4 to TRBJ2-2; D is ambiguous. CDR3 length: 15 amino acids. Per germline, CDR1 MRHNA and CDR2 SNTAGT. The CDR3, as DNA: TGTGTCAGCAGTGATCCGGGTTACAGCACCGGGGAGCTGTTTTTT. Encoded protein: CVSSDPGYSTGELFF.

V is TRBV12-3 or TRBV12-4 and J is TRBJ1-2; the D gene is possibly TRBD1 (6 bases). V was cut by 5 bases and J by 5 bases, with 18 bases left in between. The CDR3 length is 15 residues. The CDR3 spells CASSPSWGQVYGYTF. CDR3 in DNA: TGTGCCAGCAGTCCCTCATGGGGGCAGGTTTATGGCTACACCTTC.

This clonotype was observed once. The chain employs TRBV7-2 and TRBJ2-1; 10 bases align to TRBD1. The J call may be wrong; the DNA end is better matched by TRBJ2-4. Germline V gene sequence: CDR1 SGHTA, CDR2 FQGNSA. The CDR3 contains 17 residues. CDR3 region: CASSPQTGGGTKNIQYF. The CDR3 region has the DNA TGTGCCAGCAGCCCCCAGACAGGGGGCGGAACCAAAAACATTCAGTACTTC.

This clonotype was counted a few times. CDR3 region: CASSYPSTYEQYF. The CDR3 coding sequence is TGTGCCAGCAGCTACCCATCGACCTACGAGCAGTACTTC. This chain connects TRBV11-3 to TRBJ2-7; no clear D gene. The germline V gene encodes CDR1 SGHNT and CDR2 YENEEA. V was cut by 4 bases and J by 2 bases, with 9 bases left in between. The CDR3 totals 13 residues.

Ten or more counts support this clonotype. The chain carries TRBV12-3 or TRBV12-4 and TRBJ2-3; D is tentatively TRBD1 or TRBD2 (5 bases each). This CDR3 contains 14 residues. V lost 6 bases and J 2 bases, leaving 12 bases between the germline ends. This chain's CDR3 is CASRSGTDTDTQYF. In DNA, the CDR3 is TGTGCCAGCAGATCCGGGACGGACACAGATACGCAGTATTTT.

This sequence joins TRBV7-8 and TRBJ2-3, with 7 bases fitting TRBD2. This CDR3 is 16 amino acids long. The junction had 7 bases not matched to a gene; V was cut back by 1 base and J by 3 bases. In germline, CDR1 is SGHVS, CDR2 FQNEAQ. Here the CDR3 reads CASSLGGGGGTDTQYF. DNA of the CDR3: TGTGCCAGCAGCTTAGGGGGGGGGGGGGGGACAGATACGCAGTATTTT.